The 12 T cell receptor beta chains reported below all come from one sample, sequenced in a study of beta chain features in type 1 diabetes. Expressed TCRB transcripts were sequenced, since all the RNA that had been isolated was reverse transcribed. TCRdb keeps only in-frame clones here, not all; method: immunoSEQ multiplex PCR. The sample contains hundreds of thousands of clones, roughly 15% of which appear only once. The sequenced material came from central memory CD4+ T cells from blood. The receptor set was obtained from a young man in good health.

The table lists this clone with a few counts. This chain links TRBV29-1 with TRBJ1-1; D gene unclear. Per germline, CDR1 SQVTM and CDR2 ANQGSEA. CDR3 length equals 10 residues. This CDR3 is CVTKNTEAFF. The CDR3 DNA is TGCGTCACCAAGAACACTGAAGCTTTCTTT.

The chain combines TRBV10-2 with TRBJ2-5; D not certain. Per the germline V gene, CDR1 is WSHSY and CDR2 is SAAADI. V was shortened by 5 bases and J by 5 bases, with 12 bases between the two germline ends. There are 13 residues in the CDR3. CDR3 coding DNA: TGCGCCAGCAGTACCCAAGTCTGGGAGACCCAGTACTTC. Its protein product is CASSTQVWETQYF.

This clone was seen only a few times. The V and J genes are TRBV18 and TRBJ1-5; possible D gene TRBD1, 6 bases. From germline, CDR1 is KGHSH and CDR2 LQKENI. The length of the CDR3 is 14 residues. The V end was cut by 6 bases, the J end by 0 bases, with 9 bases between. The CDR3 loop reads CASSQGNSNQPQHF. The CDR3 coding sequence is TGTGCCAGCTCGCAGGGGAATAGCAATCAGCCCCAGCATTTT.

This clone appeared a few times. The CDR3 is CASMVTGNTEAFF. In DNA form, the CDR3 reads TGTGCCAGCATGGTGACAGGGAACACTGAAGCTTTCTTT. This chain connects TRBV2 to TRBJ1-1; D may be TRBD1 (6 bases). CDR1 and CDR2 (germline): SNHLY, FYNNEI. The CDR3 has 13 amino acids. The V and J ends lost 7 bases and 1 base respectively, with 10 bases between them.

This clone was seen more than once but under ten times. V gene TRBV11-2 combines with J gene TRBJ1-2; D is possibly TRBD1 (5 bases). The germline gives CDR1 SGHAT, CDR2 FQNNGV. V dropped 5 bases and J dropped 6 bases, with 13 bases sitting between them. This CDR3 is built from 13 residues. Here the CDR3 DNA reads TGTGCCAGCAGCCCTTTGGGACTTAATGGCTACACCTTC. This codes for CASSPLGLNGYTF.

This clone showed up just a few times. J is TRBJ2-5 and V is TRBV11-2; 10 nucleotides line up with TRBD2. CDR3 length: 17 amino acids. V was clipped by 5 bases and J by 3 bases; unmatched bases: 12. CDR1 and CDR2 (germline): SGHAT, FQNNGV. CDR3 nucleotides: TGTGCCAGCAGCCCGCGCAACCTAGCGGGGGAAAAAGAGACCCAGTACTTC. It is translated as CASSPRNLAGEKETQYF.

The J gene is TRBJ2-3, the V gene TRBV6-6, with D unclear. The CDR3 is made up of 14 amino acids. The ends were cut back, 6 bases at V and 0 bases at J, with 10 bases in the middle. The V gene's germline CDR1 is MNHNY and CDR2 SVGAGI (reference sequence). Here the CDR3 DNA reads TGTGCCAGCAGAGGAGCGTCTAGCACAGATACGCAGTATTTT. This sequence encodes CASRGASSTDTQYF.

This clone was observed a handful of times. The gene calls are TRBV4-1 and TRBJ1-6; unclear D gene. CDR1 MGHRA and CDR2 YSYEKL come from the germline V gene. The V end lost 1 base, the J end lost 0 bases, and 10 bases lay between the germline ends. The CDR3 has 17 amino acids. This chain's CDR3 is CASSQAGVNSYNSPLHF. CDR3 sequence (DNA): TGCGCCAGCAGCCAAGCTGGGGTAAACTCCTATAATTCACCCCTCCACTTT.

This clone has more than one count but fewer than ten. This chain links TRBV30 with TRBJ1-5, with D possibly being TRBD1 (5 bases). CDR1 GTSNPN and CDR2 SVGIG come from the germline V gene (reference sequence). V lost 3 bases to trimming and J lost 3 bases, with 9 bases between them. The CDR3 consists of 13 residues. The CDR3 sequence is CAWSGTFNQPQHF. The CDR3 DNA reads as TGTGCCTGGAGCGGGACGTTCAATCAGCCCCAGCATTTT.

The chain carries TRBV27 and TRBJ1-6; no firm D call. Deletions cut 6 bases from V and 9 bases from J, with 15 bases between. CDR1 is MNHEY, CDR2 SMNVEV, per germline (reference sequence). The CDR3 has 14 residues. The CDR3 loop is CASSLQPLGSPLHF. The CDR3 nucleotides are TGTGCCAGCAGCCTTCAGCCCCTTGGTTCACCCCTCCACTTT.

The chain couples TRBV4-3 to TRBJ2-7; 7 bases align to TRBD2. The V and J ends lost 5 bases and 0 bases, in that order; junction bases with no gene match: 10. Germline CDR1 is LGHNA and CDR2 is YSLEER. CDR3 length: 16 amino acids. The CDR3 reads CASSEFGAGSSYEQYF. The CDR3 region has the DNA TGCGCCAGCAGCGAATTCGGAGCGGGGAGCTCCTACGAGCAGTACTTC.

The chain has TRBV25-1 and TRBJ1-6; tentative D call: TRBD1 (6 bases). From germline, CDR1 is MGHDK and CDR2 SYGVNS. Trimming removed 7 bases at V and 9 bases at J, with 13 bases between. The CDR3 is 13 residues long. The CDR3 coding sequence is TGTGCCAGCAAAGATACAGGGTCTTCACCCCTCCACTTT. Amino acid sequence: CASKDTGSSPLHF.